The clone carrying this T cell receptor (beta chain) was observed many times. Its antigen is not known. This specimen belongs to a study of T cells in Graves' hyperthyroidism and ophthalmopathy. Study outcomes and limitations: Most thyroid clonotypes that were expanded above 0.001 also turned up in blood.

The junction had 15 bases not matched to a gene; V was cut back by 5 bases and J by 9 bases. Per germline, CDR1 SGHVS and CDR2 FQNEAQ. CDR3 length: 15 residues. TCR beta CDR3 sequences were amplified from RNA transcripts. HTBI primers were employed in a first-round RT-PCR of the TCR CDR3. TCRdb reprocessed the multiplex PCR reads with MiXCR, giving one entry per CDR3 protein. The table lists about half a million distinct CDR3 sequences, around 22% of them singletons, with around 10% in the top ten. The V and J genes are TRBV7-8 and TRBJ2-7, with 8 nucleotides matching TRBD1. The TCR comes from a woman in her 30s with Graves' ophthalmopathy. The specimen sequenced was blood. CDR3 in amino acids: CASSGRDRITARQYF. For the CDR3, the DNA is TGTGCCAGCAGCGGAAGGGACAGGATTACCGCTCGGCAGTACTTC.